This passage covers 25 T cell receptor beta chains from one sample sequenced in a study of blood T cell repertoires in COVID-19. TCRdb keeps only in-frame clones here, not all; method: immunoSEQ multiplex PCR. The sample contains 220,000 or so clones, about four fifths of which appear only once. Sequencing used PBMCs or T cells enriched from blood (not recorded which). The source of these receptors is a woman aged 55 to 70 who had recovered from COVID-19.

The gene calls are TRBV6-2 or TRBV6-3 and TRBJ1-5, with D possibly TRBD1 on 6 matching bases. The CDR3 is 15 residues long. Germline CDR1 is MNHEY and CDR2 is SVGEGT. With 1 base removed from V and 5 bases from J, the gap between germline ends came to 12 bases. CDR3 sequence reads: CASSYYGTPDQPQHF. DNA for the CDR3: TGTGCCAGCAGTTACTACGGGACACCCGATCAGCCCCAGCATTTT.

This chain connects TRBV7-6 to TRBJ1-1, with no clear D. Germline V gene data show CDR1 as SGHVS and CDR2 as FNYEAQ. This CDR3 is 16 amino acids long. V was cut by 5 bases and J by 0 bases, with 16 bases left in between. CDR3 coding DNA: TGTGCCAGCAGCCCCCTCCTTCTAGGTTTGAACACTGAAGCTTTCTTT. Translation gives CASSPLLLGLNTEAFF.

V gene TRBV5-1 combines with J gene TRBJ2-5; no clear D. Looked up from germline, CDR1 is SGHRS and CDR2 is YFSETQ. Trimming removed 0 bases from V and 5 bases from J, with 8 bases in between. The CDR3 runs 13 residues. In DNA, the CDR3 is TGCGCCAGCAGCTTGGGCAGTCTCGAGACCCAGTACTTC. Amino acid sequence: CASSLGSLETQYF. Full variable domain (outside the CDR3, taken from reference TRBV5-1 and TRBJ2-5): KAGVTQTPRYLIKTRGQQVTLSCSPISGHRSVSWYQQTPGQGLQFLFEYFSETQRNKGNFPGRFSGRQFSNSRSEMNVSTLELGDSALYLCASSLGSLETQYFGPGTRLLVL.

The rearrangement joins TRBV11-3 to TRBJ2-3; the D is unclear. CDR1 and CDR2 (germline): SGHNT, YENEEA. V shed 5 bases and J shed 1 base, with 13 bases lying between them. There are 15 residues in the CDR3. CDR3 in DNA: TGTGCCAGCAGCGATGACAAAACCGGCACAGATACGCAGTATTTT. Encoded protein: CASSDDKTGTDTQYF.

The chain uses TRBV27 and TRBJ1-6; 9 bases fit TRBD1. This CDR3 contains 15 residues. Looked up from germline, CDR1 is MNHEY and CDR2 is SMNVEV (reference sequence). With 6 bases clipped from V and 6 bases from J, the junction kept 6 bases outside the gene matches. The CDR3 DNA is TGTGCCAGCAGCGCACAGGGGGCAATTAATTCACCCCTCCACTTT. Its translation: CASSAQGAINSPLHF.

This CDR3 reads CAWSPPGLAGHEQYF. As DNA, the CDR3 is TGTGCCTGGAGTCCACCGGGACTAGCGGGACATGAGCAGTACTTC. The chain is built from TRBV30 and TRBJ2-7, with 13 bases lining up with TRBD2. The CDR3 has 15 amino acids. The germline V gene has CDR1 GTSNPN and CDR2 SVGIG (reference sequence). V lost 2 bases to trimming and J lost 7 bases; unmatched junction nucleotides: 8. Combining the CDR3 with reference TRBV30 and TRBJ2-7 gives the whole variable domain SQTIHQWPATLVQPVGSPLSLECTVEGTSNPNLYWYRQAAGRGLQLLFYSVGIGQISSEVPQNLSASRPQDRQFILSSKKLLLSDSGFYLCAWSPPGLAGHEQYFGPGTRLTVT.

The chain uses TRBV5-5 and TRBJ1-1; a possible D gene is TRBD1 (5 bases). The CDR3 consists of 17 residues. V lost 2 bases and J 5 bases, leaving 22 bases between the germline ends. Germline CDR1 and CDR2: SGHKS and YYEKEE (reference sequence). CDR3 amino acids: CASSLGYGVRVSTEAFF. The CDR3 nucleotides read TGTGCCAGCAGCTTAGGATACGGTGTCAGGGTCTCGACTGAAGCTTTCTTT.

The chain has TRBV5-4 and TRBJ1-2; no definite D call. Germline V gene data show CDR1 as SGHNT and CDR2 as YYREEE (reference sequence). CDR3 length: 15 residues. Trimming cost V 1 base and J 7 bases, with 17 bases left between them. The CDR3 DNA is TGTGCCAGCAGCTTGTTGGGAGAAAGCTTTTCTGGCTACACCTTC. Its translation is CASSLLGESFSGYTF.

The V and J genes are TRBV10-3 and TRBJ1-4, with a tentative D call TRBD1 (5 bases). In germline, CDR1 is ENHRY, CDR2 SYGVKD. There are 16 residues in the CDR3. V was pared by 2 bases and J by 3 bases, with 13 bases between. The CDR3 sequence: CAISEARVLANEKLFF. CDR3 sequence (DNA): TGTGCCATCAGTGAGGCCAGGGTTTTAGCTAATGAAAAACTGTTTTTT.

The chain couples TRBV9 to TRBJ2-2, with 12 nucleotides matching TRBD2. Per the germline V gene, CDR1 is SGDLS and CDR2 is YYNGEE. Losses at the gene ends were 5 bases for V and 5 bases for J; bases not matched to a gene: 13. The CDR3 has 18 residues. The CDR3 sequence: CASSLTSGGFIGTGELFF. The DNA of the CDR3 is TGTGCCAGCAGTTTAACTAGCGGGGGGTTCATCGGGACCGGGGAGCTGTTTTTT.

The chain uses TRBV4-3 and TRBJ2-5; D gene ambiguous. The V end was cut by 0 bases, the J end by 3 bases, with 11 bases between. The length of the CDR3 is 15 residues. Per the germline V gene, CDR1 is LGHNA and CDR2 is YSLEER. CDR3 loop: CASSQDRSEEETQYF. As DNA, the CDR3 is TGCGCCAGCAGCCAAGATCGGTCAGAGGAAGAGACCCAGTACTTC.

This sequence joins TRBV10-3 and TRBJ1-5; D perhaps matches TRBD1 (6 bases). The CDR3 consists of 14 residues. From germline, CDR1 is ENHRY and CDR2 SYGVKD. The V gene lost 6 bases and the J gene lost 0 bases, with 9 bases spanning the gap. In nucleotides, the CDR3 is TGTGCCATCAGGGACAGCACTAGCAATCAGCCCCAGCATTTT. Residues: CAIRDSTSNQPQHF.

This clone was seen just once. This chain joins TRBV2 and TRBJ2-5; 8 bases align to TRBD1. The CDR3 covers 15 residues. V lost 8 bases, J lost 1 base, and 9 bases stayed unmatched. In germline, CDR1 is SNHLY, CDR2 FYNNEI. This CDR3 reads CASSRTGGPQETQYF. CDR3 nucleotide sequence: TGTGCCAGCTCCCGAACAGGGGGACCCCAAGAGACCCAGTACTTC.

The chain carries TRBV7-3 and TRBJ2-7, with TRBD2 identical over 13 bases. The CDR3 contains 16 residues. Germline CDR1 SGHTA, CDR2 FQGTGA. Losses at the gene ends were 2 bases for V and 2 bases for J; bases not matched to a gene: 3. CDR3 nucleotide sequence: TGTGCCAGCAGCTTATCAGGGACTAGCGGGGCCTACGAGCAGTACTTC. The encoded protein is CASSLSGTSGAYEQYF.

This clone was observed at least ten times. The genes are TRBV10-3 and TRBJ2-1, with D possibly being TRBD2 (6 bases). Germline CDR1 ENHRY, CDR2 SYGVKD. The CDR3 has 16 amino acids. The V end was cut by 5 bases, the J end by 1 base, with 15 bases between. The CDR3, as DNA: TGTGCCATCAGTCCCCTAGCGACGGGATCCTACAATGAGCAGTTCTTC. Protein product: CAISPLATGSYNEQFF.

V and J are TRBV10-3 and TRBJ2-5, with TRBD2 matching over 12 bases. From germline, CDR1 is ENHRY and CDR2 SYGVKD. Trimming took 4 bases from V and 5 from J; bases not matched to a gene: 2. The CDR3 sequence is 14 residues long. CDR3 loop: CAISGTSGEETQYF. The CDR3 DNA follows: TGTGCCATCAGTGGGACTAGCGGGGAGGAGACCCAGTACTTC.

V and J are TRBV7-9 and TRBJ1-1; D remains unclear. V shed 5 bases and J shed 4 bases, with 8 bases lying between them. Germline assignment: CDR1 SEHNR and CDR2 FQNEAQ (reference sequence). The CDR3 has 12 amino acids. The DNA for the CDR3 is TGTGCCAGCAGCCGCAGAGGCACTGAAGCTTTCTTT. Protein: CASSRRGTEAFF. Full variable domain (rest looked up from reference TRBV7-9 and TRBJ1-1): DTGVSQNPRHKITKRGQNVTFRCDPISEHNRLYWYRQTLGQGPEFLTYFQNEAQLEKSRLLSDRFSAERPKGSFSTLEIQRTEQGDSAMYLCASSRRGTEAFFGQGTRLTVV.

This rearrangement joins TRBV2 to TRBJ1-5; D ambiguous. The CDR3 totals 15 residues. Germline loops: CDR1 SNHLY, CDR2 FYNNEI. V was clipped by 8 bases and J by 0 bases, with 14 bases between them. The CDR3 spells CASVRGPSSNQPQHF. CDR3 bases: TGTGCCAGCGTGAGAGGTCCCTCTAGCAATCAGCCCCAGCATTTT.

CDR3 amino acids: CASSDGTGIYGYTF. The CDR3 DNA follows: TGTGCCAGCAGTGACGGGACAGGGATTTATGGCTACACCTTC. This chain links TRBV25-1 with TRBJ1-2; 9 nucleotides match TRBD1. The CDR3 spans 14 residues. The germline V gene encodes CDR1 MGHDK and CDR2 SYGVNS. Trimming at V came to 3 bases and at J to 5 bases, leaving 4 bases not matched to a gene.

The chain links TRBV5-4 to TRBJ1-2, with D unresolved. The CDR3 length is 11 residues. Between the trimmed V and J ends, which lost 0 bases and 9 bases, there was a span of 6 bases. CDR1 and CDR2 from the germline V gene are SGHNT and YYREEE (reference sequence). The CDR3, as DNA: TGTGCCAGCAGCTTGGACATAAGCTACACCTTC. This encodes CASSLDISYTF.

The chain carries TRBV27 and TRBJ2-5, with TRBD2 matching 14 bases. CDR3 length: 16 amino acids. The germline V gene encodes CDR1 MNHEY and CDR2 SMNVEV (reference sequence). V dropped 6 bases and J dropped 4; count of bases not matched to a gene: 7. CDR3 sequence reads: CASRKWTSGRPETQYF. For the CDR3, the DNA is TGTGCCAGCAGGAAGTGGACTAGCGGGAGGCCAGAGACCCAGTACTTC.

The chain joins TRBV6-2 or TRBV6-3 to TRBJ1-5, with a possible D match to TRBD1 (6 bases). V was cut by 0 bases and J by 3 bases, with 18 bases left in between. This CDR3 is 18 amino acids long. CDR1 MNHEY and CDR2 SVGEGT come from the germline V gene. The CDR3: CASSYSLTRGQSNQPQHF. The CDR3 DNA is TGTGCCAGCAGTTACTCGCTTACAAGAGGACAGTCCAATCAGCCCCAGCATTTT.

This clone has just one count. The gene calls are TRBV5-1 and TRBJ1-4; tentatively, D is TRBD1 (5 bases). Germline V gene lookup returns CDR1 SGHRS and CDR2 YFSETQ. The ends were cut back, 5 bases at V and 0 bases at J, with 11 bases in the middle. This CDR3 contains 15 residues. In DNA form, the CDR3 reads TGCGCCAGCAGTGTTCAGGGATCAACTAATGAAAAACTGTTTTTT. It specifies CASSVQGSTNEKLFF.

The CDR3 DNA follows: TGTGCCAGCACCAACGGACAGGGAATTTTAGACAAAAACATTCAGTACTTC. This codes for CASTNGQGILDKNIQYF. The rearrangement joins TRBV7-9 to TRBJ2-4, with 8 bases fitting TRBD1. CDR1 and CDR2 (germline): SEHNR, FQNEAQ (reference sequence). Germline trimming cut 7 bases from V and 3 bases from J; bases unmatched to any gene: 14. The CDR3 loop spans 17 amino acids.

In its sample, this clone was seen a few times. V is TRBV19 and J is TRBJ1-1; maybe TRBD1 (5 bases). CDR1 is LNHDA and CDR2 is SQIVND in the germline V gene (reference sequence). The CDR3 has 14 amino acids. V shed 6 bases and J shed 4 bases, with 15 bases lying between them. CDR3 nucleotide sequence: TGTGCCAGTAGCGAGGACCCGGGGGGCACTGAAGCTTTCTTT. It is translated as CASSEDPGGTEAFF.